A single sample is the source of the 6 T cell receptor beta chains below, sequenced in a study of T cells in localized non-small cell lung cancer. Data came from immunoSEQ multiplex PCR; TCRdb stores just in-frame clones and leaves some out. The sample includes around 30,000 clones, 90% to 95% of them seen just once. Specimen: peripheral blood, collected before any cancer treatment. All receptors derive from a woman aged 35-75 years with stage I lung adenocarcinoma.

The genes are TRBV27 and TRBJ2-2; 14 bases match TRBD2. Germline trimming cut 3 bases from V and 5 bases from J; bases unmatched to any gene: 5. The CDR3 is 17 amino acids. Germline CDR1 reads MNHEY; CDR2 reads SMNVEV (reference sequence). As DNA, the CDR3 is TGTGCCAGCAGTTTTTACAGGACTAGCGGGGGGACCGGGGAGCTGTTTTTT. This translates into CASSFYRTSGGTGELFF.

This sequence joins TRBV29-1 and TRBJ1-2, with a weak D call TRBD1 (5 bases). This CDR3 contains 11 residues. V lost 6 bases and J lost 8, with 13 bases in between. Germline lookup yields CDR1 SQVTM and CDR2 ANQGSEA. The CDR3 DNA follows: TGCAGCGTCTCAACAGGTGGAGGCTACACCTTC. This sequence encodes CSVSTGGGYTF.

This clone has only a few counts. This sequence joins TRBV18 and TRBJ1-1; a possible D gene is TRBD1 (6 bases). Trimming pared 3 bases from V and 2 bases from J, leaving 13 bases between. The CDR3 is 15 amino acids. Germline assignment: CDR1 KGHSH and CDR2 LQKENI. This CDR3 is CASSPTPRGNTEAFF. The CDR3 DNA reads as TGTGCCAGCTCACCTACTCCCAGGGGTAACACTGAAGCTTTCTTT.

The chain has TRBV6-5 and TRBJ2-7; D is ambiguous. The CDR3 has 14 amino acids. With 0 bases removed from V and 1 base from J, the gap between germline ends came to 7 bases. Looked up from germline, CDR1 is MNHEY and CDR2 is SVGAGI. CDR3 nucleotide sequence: TGTGCCAGCAGTTACTCGGGCAGATCCTACGAGCAGTACTTC. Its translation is CASSYSGRSYEQYF.

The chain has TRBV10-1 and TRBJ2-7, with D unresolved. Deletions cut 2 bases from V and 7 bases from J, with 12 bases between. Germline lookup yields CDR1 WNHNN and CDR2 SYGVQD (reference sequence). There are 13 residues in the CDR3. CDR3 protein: CASSERRIGEQYF. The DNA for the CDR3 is TGCGCCAGCAGTGAGCGCCGAATCGGGGAGCAGTACTTC.

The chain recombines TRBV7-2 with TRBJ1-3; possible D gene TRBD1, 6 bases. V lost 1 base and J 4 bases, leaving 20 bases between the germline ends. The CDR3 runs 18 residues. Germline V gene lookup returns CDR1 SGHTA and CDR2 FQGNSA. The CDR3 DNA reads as TGTGCCAGCAGCTTAGGAGGGGTTACGTTGGGGGGCGGAAACACCATATATTTT. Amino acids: CASSLGGVTLGGGNTIYF.